The 25 T cell receptor beta chains listed next were all sequenced from one sample in a study of cytomegalovirus exposure and HLA in healthy donors. It was with 60 Vbeta and 13 Jbeta primers that the PCR ran. TCRdb keeps only in-frame clones here, not all; method: immunoSEQ multiplex PCR. The sample includes 90,000 to 130,000 clones, 80% to 85% of them seen just once. The material sequenced was PBMCs. The receptors derive from a young man in good health and CMV-seropositive.

The sample holds one count of this clone. The rearrangement uses TRBV7-3 and TRBJ1-2; 9 positions agree with TRBD1. V shed 0 bases, J shed 6 bases, and the junction held 11 bases outside the gene matches. The germline CDR1 and CDR2 sequences are SGHTA and FQGTGA. The CDR3 sequence is 17 residues long. The CDR3 DNA follows: TGTGCCAGCAGCTTAACGGCGGGACAGGGAATAAGCGATGGCTACACCTTC. Residues: CASSLTAGQGISDGYTF.

This chain joins TRBV21-1 and TRBJ2-2; the D call in the table, TRBD1, was not verified against the DNA. TRBV21-1 corresponds to a pseudogene. The CDR3 is made up of 16 amino acids. The CDR3 loop reads CASSKAGQGGTGELFF. The CDR3 DNA is TGTGCCAGCAGCAAAGCAGGGCAGGGTGGCACCGGGGAGCTGTTTTTT.

This clone was picked up one time. The chain employs TRBV2 and TRBJ2-1; 9 bases map to TRBD1. J gave up 9 bases and V 4 bases, and 10 bases lay outside the gene matches. This CDR3 spans 15 amino acids. The germline gives CDR1 SNHLY, CDR2 FYNNEI. CDR3 nucleotide sequence: TGTGCCAGCAGTGCCCTGGGACAGGGAGAGGGTGAGCAGTTCTTC. It specifies CASSALGQGEGEQFF.

The gene calls are TRBV6-4 and TRBJ2-7; 12 nucleotides align to TRBD2. With V trimmed by 9 bases and J by 1 base, 10 bases remained unmatched. The germline V gene has CDR1 MRHNA and CDR2 SNTAGT. The CDR3 covers 16 residues. CDR3 coding DNA: TGTGCCAGGAAGACTAGCGGGAGAAGAGATTCCTACGAGCAGTACGTC. It codes for CARKTSGRRDSYEQYV.

The rearrangement joins TRBV10-1 to TRBJ1-3; D is ambiguous. The germline gives CDR1 WNHNN, CDR2 SYGVQD (reference sequence). Between the trimmed V and J ends, which lost 4 bases and 2 bases, there was a span of 9 bases. The CDR3 runs to 14 residues. The CDR3: CASSAGGPGNTIYF. The CDR3 nucleotides read TGCGCCAGCAGTGCTGGAGGGCCTGGAAACACCATATATTTT.

This rearrangement joins TRBV25-1 to TRBJ2-7; 8 bases fit TRBD1. Germline CDR1 MGHDK, CDR2 SYGVNS. The V segment lost 5 bases and the J segment 3 bases; nucleotides outside the gene matches: 3. The CDR3 sequence is 13 residues long. DNA for the CDR3: TGTGCCAGCAGTTTGGACAGGGTCTACGAGCAGTACGTC. It is translated as CASSLDRVYEQYV.

The CDR3 DNA reads as TGTGCCAGCAGTTCGCCGACAGGGGGCATTTTTGGCTACACCTTC. Translation: CASSSPTGGIFGYTF. The rearrangement links TRBV28 to TRBJ1-2; TRBD1 matches at 10 bases. Germline lookup yields CDR1 MDHEN and CDR2 SYDVKM. The CDR3 spans 15 residues. V lost 4 bases and J lost 7; bases outside the gene matches: 9.

The chain has TRBV13 and TRBJ2-1; 10 bases agree with TRBD2. J lost 8 bases, V lost 2 bases, and 6 bases had no gene match. This CDR3 has 15 amino acids. Germline CDR1 is PRHDT and CDR2 is FYEKMQ (reference sequence). CDR3 amino acids: CASSLRLAGAYEQFF. The CDR3 DNA reads TGTGCCAGCAGCTTAAGGCTAGCGGGGGCGTATGAGCAGTTCTTC.

The chain couples TRBV5-1 to TRBJ2-1, with 9 bases lining up with TRBD2. From germline, CDR1 is SGHRS and CDR2 YFSETQ. Trimming at V came to 0 bases and at J to 8 bases, leaving 12 bases not matched to a gene. The CDR3 covers 17 residues. In DNA, the CDR3 is TGCGCCAGCAGCTTGGGATCTCAGGCGGGAGGGCGAGATGAGCAGTTCTTC. Residues: CASSLGSQAGGRDEQFF.

This chain connects TRBV5-1 to TRBJ2-7, with D possibly TRBD1 on 5 matching bases. The CDR3 extends over 16 amino acids. V gave up 4 bases and J gave up 0 bases, with 17 bases separating them. CDR1 and CDR2 (germline): SGHRS, YFSETQ. DNA of the CDR3: TGCGCCAGCAGCCTCGACGACAGTCGTAGCTCCTACGAGCAGTACTTC. Protein: CASSLDDSRSSYEQYF.

V gene TRBV6-1 combines with J gene TRBJ2-5, with a tentative D call TRBD1 (6 bases). CDR1 is MNHNS, CDR2 SASEGT, per germline. This CDR3 is 12 amino acids long. Trimming removed 7 bases from V and 10 bases from J, with 16 bases in between. The CDR3 sequence is CASTRDTWIQYF. CDR3 nucleotide sequence: TGTGCCAGCACAAGGGACACCTGGATCCAGTACTTC.

The chain carries TRBV11-2 and TRBJ2-5; maybe TRBD2 (6 bases). Trimming removed 4 bases from V and 7 bases from J, with 13 bases in between. The CDR3 totals 13 residues. Germline lookup yields CDR1 SGHAT and CDR2 FQNNGV. The DNA for the CDR3 is TGTGCCAGCAGCTCGGCGGGGAGTGGGACCCAGTACTTC. Protein: CASSSAGSGTQYF. Looking up the rest from reference TRBV11-2 and TRBJ2-5 gives the full variable domain: EAGVAQSPRYKIIEKRQSVAFWCNPISGHATLYWYQQILGQGPKLLIQFQNNGVVDDSQLPKDRFSAERLKGVDSTLKIQPAKLEDSAVYLCASSSAGSGTQYFGPGTRLLVL.

The chain is built from TRBV27 and TRBJ2-3; 8 bases align to TRBD1. The V gene's germline CDR1 is MNHEY and CDR2 SMNVEV (reference sequence). This CDR3 region has 14 residues. The junction had 5 bases not matched to a gene; V was cut back by 6 bases and J by 3 bases. The CDR3, as DNA: TGTGCCAGCAGCTGGACAGGGAGAACAGATACGCAGTATTTT. The encoded protein is CASSWTGRTDTQYF.

The CDR3 nucleotides are TGTGCCAGCAGGACTAGCGGGCCAGGCGGGGAGCTGTTTTTT. This sequence encodes CASRTSGPGGELFF. V is TRBV27 and J is TRBJ2-2, with 10 bases matching TRBD2. With V trimmed by 6 bases and J by 7 bases, 5 bases remained unmatched. CDR3 length: 14 residues. Germline loops: CDR1 MNHEY, CDR2 SMNVEV (reference sequence).

The sample holds a few counts of this clone. This sequence joins TRBV19 and TRBJ2-5, with D possibly being TRBD1 (8 bases). The germline V gene has CDR1 LNHDA and CDR2 SQIVND (reference sequence). The CDR3 length is 16 residues. Trimming cost V 3 bases and J 2 bases, with 16 bases left between them. The CDR3: CASSMAGGTGQETQYF. DNA of the CDR3: TGTGCCAGTAGTATGGCCGGGGGGACAGGTCAAGAGACCCAGTACTTC.

This clone has only a few counts. The V call is TRBV6-1, the J call TRBJ1-6; D gene uncertain. The germline V and J ends were trimmed by 4 bases and 10 bases, with 11 bases remaining between them. Germline CDR1 MNHNS, CDR2 SASEGT. The CDR3 totals 13 residues. As DNA, the CDR3 is TGTGCCAGCAGTGTTCAGTTAACGTCACCCCTCCACTTT. It is translated as CASSVQLTSPLHF.

This chain joins TRBV28 and TRBJ2-3; TRBD2 agrees at 7 bases. Trimming took 2 bases from V and 2 from J; bases not matched to a gene: 1. This CDR3 contains 14 residues. CDR1 is MDHEN, CDR2 SYDVKM, per germline. This chain's CDR3 is CASSLSGNTDTQYF. CDR3 bases: TGTGCCAGCAGTTTAAGCGGGAACACAGATACGCAGTATTTT.

The table lists this clone with a few counts. This chain connects TRBV5-1 to TRBJ2-1; 9 bases align to TRBD1. CDR3 length equals 23 residues. Germline V gene data show CDR1 as SGHRS and CDR2 as YFSETQ. Trimming cost V 0 bases and J 0 bases; bases outside gene matches: 22. The CDR3 nucleotides are TGCGCCAGCAGCTTGGCTATATCGGGAGCCGGGACAGGGCACAGGAGCTCCTACAATGAGCAGTTCTTC. Its translation: CASSLAISGAGTGHRSSYNEQFF.

The rearrangement uses TRBV5-8 and TRBJ2-5, with D possibly TRBD1 on 6 matching bases. Germline assignment: CDR1 SGHTS and CDR2 YDEGEE. CDR3 size: 15 residues. Trimming took 4 bases from V and 1 from J, leaving 14 bases between them. The CDR3 sequence: CASSPGGQSQETQYF. CDR3 in DNA: TGTGCCAGCAGCCCAGGAGGACAGAGCCAAGAGACCCAGTACTTC.

The chain carries TRBV11-2 and TRBJ2-5; tentatively, D is TRBD1 (6 bases). Germline assignment: CDR1 SGHAT and CDR2 FQNNGV. This CDR3 region has 16 residues. Deletions cut 6 bases from V and 2 bases from J, with 19 bases between. The CDR3 DNA sequence: TGTGCCAGCAGTCGACGGGGACACTCGATACAAGAGACCCAGTACTTC. Translation: CASSRRGHSIQETQYF.

Notes on this clone: Other DNA sequences from this sample encode an identical CDR3 as well. This sequence joins TRBV7-3 and TRBJ2-2, with D maybe TRBD1 (5 bases). CDR1 SGHTA and CDR2 FQGTGA come from the germline V gene. V shed 3 bases and J shed 7 bases, with 12 bases lying between them. The CDR3 loop spans 14 amino acids. CDR3 protein: CASSLAGSGGELFF. As DNA, the CDR3 is TGTGCCAGCAGCTTGGCAGGGTCAGGCGGGGAGCTGTTTTTT.

The rearrangement joins TRBV5-6 to TRBJ2-3, with a tentative D call TRBD2 (6 bases). Germline V gene data show CDR1 as SGHDT and CDR2 as YYEEEE. CDR3 size: 16 residues. V was clipped by 1 base and J by 0 bases, with 12 bases between them. CDR3 DNA sequence: TGTGCCAGCAGCTTGTCTAGCGAAACTAGCACAGATACGCAGTATTTT. Protein sequence: CASSLSSETSTDTQYF.

V usage is TRBV5-8 and J usage is TRBJ1-5; 8 nucleotides align to TRBD1. The germline CDR1 and CDR2 sequences are SGHTS and YDEGEE. J lost 4 bases, V lost 5 bases, and 5 bases had no gene match. This CDR3 comprises 14 residues. The CDR3 DNA reads as TGTGCCAGCAGTTCGGACAGGGTAAATCAGCCCCAGCATTTT. This codes for CASSSDRVNQPQHF.

The chain joins TRBV19 to TRBJ1-2; perhaps TRBD1 as D (6 bases). Germline CDR1 reads LNHDA; CDR2 reads SQIVND (reference sequence). Trimming left V 7 bases short and J 9 bases short, with 15 bases between. The CDR3 has 12 amino acids. The DNA of the CDR3 is TGTGCCAGTACCTCCTTAGGGGGAAGCTACACCTTC. As protein: CASTSLGGSYTF.

There are a few counts of this clone. The V gene is TRBV11-2, the J gene TRBJ2-7; 7 bases are shared with TRBD1. This CDR3 has 15 amino acids. The junction had 6 bases not matched to a gene; V was cut back by 3 bases and J by 1 base. The germline CDR1 and CDR2 sequences are SGHAT and FQNNGV. The CDR3 region is CASSFGTAPSYEQYF. CDR3 nucleotide sequence: TGTGCCAGCAGCTTCGGGACAGCGCCTTCCTACGAGCAGTACTTC.